One sample yielded the 11 T cell receptor beta chains listed below, sequenced in a study of shared T cell receptors in the human thymus. The assay was immunoSEQ multiplex PCR, and TCRdb's table has in-frame clones only and misses some. The repertoire holds 500,000 to 850,000 clones, with roughly 86% as singletons. This sample was shared with a second study, whose subject was human thymus T cells.

The sequencing input was thymocytes. The receptors stem from a boy less than two years old with a congenital heart defect.

The genes are TRBV29-1 and TRBJ2-3; 10 bases map to TRBD2. Germline V gives CDR1 SQVTM, CDR2 ANQGSEA. After removal of 0 bases from V and 2 bases from J, the junction contained 11 bases not matched to a gene. The CDR3 runs to 18 residues. CDR3 sequence reads: CSVEDPPGGLADTDTQYF. CDR3 nucleotides: TGCAGCGTTGAAGATCCCCCCGGCGGACTAGCGGACACAGATACGCAGTATTTT.

The chain combines TRBV27 with TRBJ2-3, with TRBD2 identical over 8 bases. V was pared by 0 bases and J by 3 bases, with 5 bases of the junction left unmatched. Looked up from germline, CDR1 is MNHEY and CDR2 is SMNVEV (reference sequence). The CDR3 contains 16 residues. CDR3 nucleotide sequence: TGTGCCAGCAGTTTATCGATGGGCGGGAGGACAGATACGCAGTATTTT. This encodes CASSLSMGGRTDTQYF.

This clone was detected a few times. Other nucleotide sequences in the sample specify the same CDR3. The chain employs TRBV28 and TRBJ2-7; the D gene is possibly TRBD1 (6 bases). From germline, CDR1 is MDHEN and CDR2 SYDVKM. With 2 bases removed from V and 4 bases from J, the gap between germline ends came to 6 bases. The CDR3 spans 12 residues. The CDR3 here is CASSLQGYEQYF. CDR3 coding DNA: TGTGCCAGCAGTTTACAGGGGTACGAGCAGTACTTC. Filled out from reference TRBV28 and TRBJ2-7, the complete variable domain reads DVKVTQSSRYLVKRTGEKVFLECVQDMDHENMFWYRQDPGLGLRLIYFSYDVKMKEKGDIPEGYSVSREKKERFSLILESASTNQTSMYLCASSLQGYEQYFGPGTRLTVT.

The chain carries TRBV7-8 and TRBJ2-1; 7 bases are shared with TRBD2. The CDR3 runs 17 residues. The ends lost 1 base at V and 5 bases at J; junction bases unmatched: 11. CDR1 and CDR2 (germline): SGHVS, FQNEAQ. CDR3 sequence (DNA): TGTGCCAGCAGCTTAGGCTCCAGCGGGAATGGGGACAATGAGCAGTTCTTC. Protein sequence: CASSLGSSGNGDNEQFF.

This chain uses TRBV28 with TRBJ1-1; D remains ambiguous. Trimming pared 1 base from V and 0 bases from J, leaving 3 bases between. Looked up from germline, CDR1 is MDHEN and CDR2 is SYDVKM. The CDR3 covers 13 residues. CDR3 DNA sequence: TGTGCCAGCAGTTTATCTGTGAACACTGAAGCTTTCTTT. Translated: CASSLSVNTEAFF.

The chain links TRBV7-2 to TRBJ2-3, with D tentatively TRBD1 (6 bases). CDR1 and CDR2 (germline): SGHTA, FQGNSA. This CDR3 region has 14 residues. The V gene lost 5 bases and the J gene lost 6 bases, with 15 bases spanning the gap. The CDR3 region has the DNA TGTGCCAGCAGCAGCACGTGGACAGCCGATACGCAGTATTTT. Its protein product is CASSSTWTADTQYF.

The chain recombines TRBV6-1 with TRBJ2-7, with 10 nucleotides matching TRBD1. J gave up 3 bases and V 5 bases, and 7 bases lay outside the gene matches. The CDR3 consists of 15 residues. CDR1 MNHNS and CDR2 SASEGT come from the germline V gene. CDR3 region: CASSTRDRGLYEQYF. CDR3 coding DNA: TGTGCCAGCAGTACCCGGGACAGGGGTCTCTACGAGCAGTACTTC.

V usage is TRBV19 and J usage is TRBJ1-5, with a weak D call TRBD1 (5 bases). This CDR3 has 15 residues. Looked up from germline, CDR1 is LNHDA and CDR2 is SQIVND (reference sequence). Trimming left V 5 bases short and J 0 bases short, with 11 bases between. CDR3 protein: CASSPRTLSNQPQHF. In DNA form, the CDR3 reads TGTGCCAGTAGTCCGCGGACACTTAGCAATCAGCCCCAGCATTTT.

The rearrangement joins TRBV28 to TRBJ1-2, with D possibly being TRBD1 (5 bases). The V gene's germline CDR1 is MDHEN and CDR2 SYDVKM. V lost 6 bases, J lost 4 bases, and 15 bases lay in between. The CDR3 loop spans 14 amino acids. The CDR3, as DNA: TGTGCCAGCAGAACCCAAACAGGCTCCTATGGCTACACCTTC. Amino acid sequence: CASRTQTGSYGYTF.

The chain combines TRBV7-2 with TRBJ2-1; no firm D call. There are 14 residues in the CDR3. Trimming removed 1 base from V and 5 bases from J, with 9 bases in between. Germline assignment: CDR1 SGHTA and CDR2 FQGNSA. CDR3 DNA: TGTGCCAGCAGCTTAGTAGATTATCACAATGAGCAGTTCTTC. This codes for CASSLVDYHNEQFF.

The chain links TRBV25-1 to TRBJ2-1; D remains unclear. Trimming took 2 bases from V and 6 from J, leaving 20 bases between them. The V gene's germline CDR1 is MGHDK and CDR2 SYGVNS. The CDR3 spans 17 residues. CDR3 protein: CASSETPTTRNLNEQFF. The CDR3 bases are TGTGCCAGCAGTGAAACCCCAACTACAAGGAACCTCAATGAGCAGTTCTTC.